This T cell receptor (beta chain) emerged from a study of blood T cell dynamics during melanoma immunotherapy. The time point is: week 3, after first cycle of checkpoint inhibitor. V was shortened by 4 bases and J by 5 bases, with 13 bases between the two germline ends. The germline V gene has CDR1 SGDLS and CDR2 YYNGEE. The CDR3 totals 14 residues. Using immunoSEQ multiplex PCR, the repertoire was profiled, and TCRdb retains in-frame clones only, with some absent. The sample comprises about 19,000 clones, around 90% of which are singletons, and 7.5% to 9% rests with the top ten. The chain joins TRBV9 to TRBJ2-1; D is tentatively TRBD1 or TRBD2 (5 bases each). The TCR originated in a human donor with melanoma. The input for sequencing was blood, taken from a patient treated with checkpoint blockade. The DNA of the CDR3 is TGTGCCAGCAGCCCCCGGGACGCCCACAATGAGCAGTTCTTC. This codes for CASSPRDAHNEQFF.